Each of the 32 T cell receptor beta chains below was sequenced from the same sample in a study of blood T cell repertoires in COVID-19. Assay used: immunoSEQ multiplex PCR; TCRdb lists only in-frame clones, some missing. The data hold over 200,000 clones, with more than 85% observed a single time. Material for sequencing was peripheral blood. The receptor set was obtained from a man aged 55 to 70 with COVID-19, enrolled during active disease.

Points on this clone: The junction shows a germline mismatch at one end, possibly a read error. J is TRBJ2-1 and V is TRBV30; TRBD2 aligns across 8 bases. The CDR3 spans 16 residues. Germline V gives CDR1 GTSNPN, CDR2 SVGIG (reference sequence). DNA of the CDR3: TGTGCCTGGAGTTATCGAGGACTAGCTTCCTTCAATGAGCAGTTCTTC. Amino acids: CAWSYRGLASFNEQFF.

The chain couples TRBV28 to TRBJ2-7; 7 bases line up with TRBD2. The CDR3 extends over 14 amino acids. With 1 base clipped from V and 6 bases from J, the junction kept 6 bases outside the gene matches. CDR1 MDHEN and CDR2 SYDVKM come from the germline V gene. CDR3 residues: CASSLYGGVREQYF. CDR3 nucleotides: TGTGCCAGCAGTTTATATGGGGGGGTACGCGAGCAGTACTTC.

The chain is built from TRBV7-8 and TRBJ1-4; TRBD1 might be the D (5 bases). CDR1 SGHVS and CDR2 FQNEAQ come from the germline V gene. This CDR3 is built from 13 residues. V was clipped by 7 bases and J by 7 bases, with 13 bases between them. CDR3 sequence (DNA): TGTGCCAGCAACCTAGGGGTCGGTGAAAAACTGTTTTTT. It is translated as CASNLGVGEKLFF.

The chain couples TRBV27 to TRBJ1-1; no definite D call. Germline V gene lookup returns CDR1 MNHEY and CDR2 SMNVEV (reference sequence). The ends were cut back, 2 bases at V and 4 bases at J, with 8 bases in the middle. The CDR3 spans 13 residues. CDR3 DNA: TGTGCCAGCAGTTTAGGAGTCGCCACTGAAGCTTTCTTT. Amino acids: CASSLGVATEAFF.

The rearrangement joins TRBV18 to TRBJ1-2, with no clear D. Germline V lookup: CDR1 KGHSH, CDR2 LQKENI. With 0 bases removed from V and 7 bases from J, the gap between germline ends came to 12 bases. This CDR3 comprises 14 residues. CDR3 nucleotide sequence: TGTGCCAGCTCACCACCGGAGACTTCCCCTGGCTACACCTTC. It is translated as CASSPPETSPGYTF.

The chain employs TRBV10-1 and TRBJ2-3; 9 nucleotides line up with TRBD2. This CDR3 is built from 15 residues. Germline loops: CDR1 WNHNN, CDR2 SYGVQD (reference sequence). V trimming: 2 bases; J trimming: 5 bases; junction bases outside the gene matches: 5. CDR3 nucleotides: TGCGCCAGCAGTGAGCTGGCGGGGGGGAAAGATACGCAGTATTTT. This gives the protein CASSELAGGKDTQYF.

This chain joins TRBV6-5 and TRBJ1-5, with 7 bases lining up with TRBD1. Germline trimming cut 7 bases from V and 0 bases from J; bases unmatched to any gene: 6. Germline V gives CDR1 MNHEY, CDR2 SVGAGI. The CDR3 has 15 amino acids. The CDR3 region is CASITGVVSNQPQHF. The CDR3 DNA sequence: TGTGCCAGCATTACAGGGGTGGTTAGCAATCAGCCCCAGCATTTT.

The genes are TRBV18 and TRBJ2-3; 10 bases match TRBD2. With V trimmed by 1 base and J by 3 bases, 4 bases remained unmatched. Germline assignment: CDR1 KGHSH and CDR2 LQKENI. The CDR3 length is 16 residues. CDR3 protein: CASSPLSSGGTDTQYF. The CDR3 DNA sequence: TGTGCCAGCTCACCACTGTCTAGCGGGGGTACAGATACGCAGTATTTT.

The V call is TRBV2, the J call TRBJ2-3; 7 positions match TRBD2. This CDR3 is built from 16 residues. The germline V gene has CDR1 SNHLY and CDR2 FYNNEI. J lost 1 base, V lost 8 bases, and 12 bases had no gene match. The CDR3 protein is CASSDWGGSGTDTQYF. The CDR3 DNA is TGTGCCAGCTCAGACTGGGGGGGTTCGGGCACAGATACGCAGTATTTT.

This chain connects TRBV7-2 to TRBJ1-3, with TRBD1 as a possible D gene (6 bases). CDR1 SGHTA and CDR2 FQGNSA come from the germline V gene. The CDR3 sequence is 14 residues long. The V and J ends lost 4 bases and 0 bases respectively, with 7 bases between them. This chain's CDR3 is CASSSGVSGNTIYF. As DNA, the CDR3 is TGTGCCAGCAGCTCAGGGGTCTCTGGAAACACCATATATTTT.

V usage is TRBV25-1 and J usage is TRBJ1-6; maybe TRBD1 (5 bases). Trimming took 5 bases from V and 4 from J, leaving 12 bases between them. Germline assignment: CDR1 MGHDK and CDR2 SYGVNS. The CDR3 totals 15 residues. CDR3 sequence (DNA): TGTGCCAGCAGTTCTGATCAGGGATATAATTCACCCCTCCACTTT. The encoded protein is CASSSDQGYNSPLHF.

The V and J genes are TRBV5-5 and TRBJ1-6; no reliable D call. Germline-derived CDR1 and CDR2 are SGHKS and YYEKEE (reference sequence). The CDR3 runs to 15 residues. V gave up 4 bases and J gave up 6 bases, with 14 bases separating them. CDR3 nucleotides: TGTGCCAGCAGCCCCCGTGGAGAGAGTAATTCACCCCTCCACTTT. It codes for CASSPRGESNSPLHF. Using reference TRBV5-5 and TRBJ1-6 for the parts outside the CDR3, the full variable domain is DAGVTQSPTHLIKTRGQQVTLRCSPISGHKSVSWYQQVLGQGPQFIFQYYEKEERGRGNFPDRFSARQFPNYSSELNVNALLLGDSALYLCASSPRGESNSPLHFGNGTRLTVT.

The chain has TRBV28 and TRBJ2-1; 12 bases line up with TRBD1. The germline V gene has CDR1 MDHEN and CDR2 SYDVKM. The CDR3 runs to 14 residues. V gave up 5 bases and J gave up 10 bases; unmatched junction bases: 6. CDR3 in amino acids: CASSRGQGAREQFF. The CDR3 nucleotides read TGTGCCAGCAGTCGGGGACAGGGGGCCCGCGAGCAGTTCTTC.

The chain joins TRBV9 to TRBJ1-1; TRBD1 matches 8 bases. The V gene's germline CDR1 is SGDLS and CDR2 YYNGEE. CDR3 length equals 13 residues. Losses at the gene ends were 3 bases for V and 12 bases for J; bases not matched to a gene: 10. CDR3 in DNA: TGTGCCAGCAGCGGACCTCCGTCCAGGGGGCCTTTCTTT. It codes for CASSGPPSRGPFF.

The chain has TRBV7-6 and TRBJ1-2; D unresolved. The germline CDR1 and CDR2 sequences are SGHVS and FNYEAQ. Trimming cost V 4 bases and J 5 bases, with 17 bases left between them. The CDR3 has 15 residues. The CDR3 region has the DNA TGTGCCAGCAGCTCGAGCCTTTATAGGAGTTATGGCTACACCTTC. This encodes CASSSSLYRSYGYTF.

V gene TRBV5-4 combines with J gene TRBJ1-1; 7 positions match TRBD1. Per germline, CDR1 SGHNT and CDR2 YYREEE (reference sequence). This CDR3 region has 18 residues. V gave up 1 base and J gave up 1 base; unmatched junction bases: 13. For the CDR3, the DNA is TGTGCCAGCAGCTTGCTTCGACCGGAAGGGGGCACGAACACTGAAGCTTTCTTT. Its protein product is CASSLLRPEGGTNTEAFF.

V and J are TRBV25-1 and TRBJ1-1, with TRBD1 matching 8 bases. The junction had 2 bases not matched to a gene; V was cut back by 4 bases and J by 4 bases. This CDR3 region has 13 residues. CDR1 and CDR2 (germline): MGHDK, SYGVNS. The CDR3 loop reads CASSGQGSTEAFF. In DNA, the CDR3 is TGTGCCAGCAGTGGACAGGGGAGCACTGAAGCTTTCTTT.

The chain couples TRBV27 to TRBJ2-2, with 9 nucleotides matching TRBD1. Germline V CDR1 and CDR2: MNHEY, SMNVEV (reference sequence). V shed 5 bases and J 6 bases; nucleotides not matched to a gene: 7. The CDR3 runs to 15 residues. CDR3 loop: CASSPTTGGSGELFF. The CDR3 DNA sequence: TGTGCCAGCAGTCCGACGACAGGGGGGTCCGGGGAGCTGTTTTTT.

The gene calls are TRBV9 and TRBJ2-7; 7 bases fit TRBD2. This CDR3 has 14 residues. The germline V gene has CDR1 SGDLS and CDR2 YYNGEE. V gave up 5 bases and J gave up 2 bases; unmatched junction bases: 7. The CDR3 loop reads CASSPGGKPYEQYF. The CDR3 DNA reads as TGTGCCAGCAGTCCCGGGGGGAAACCCTACGAGCAGTACTTC.

Ten or more counts support this clone. The CDR3 DNA follows: TGTGCCAGCAGCCCTAAAACTAGCGCCTACACCTACGAGCAGTACTTC. Protein: CASSPKTSAYTYEQYF. The rearrangement links TRBV28 to TRBJ2-7; 7 positions match TRBD2. Germline V gives CDR1 MDHEN, CDR2 SYDVKM. There are 16 residues in the CDR3. V lost 6 bases, J lost 2 bases, and 13 bases stayed unmatched.

This chain uses TRBV19 with TRBJ2-3; 9 bases are a match to TRBD1. J lost 1 base, V lost 4 bases, and 3 bases had no gene match. The CDR3 spans 15 residues. From germline, CDR1 is LNHDA and CDR2 SQIVND (reference sequence). CDR3 region: CASSTRTGGTDTQYF. CDR3 in DNA: TGTGCCAGTAGTACCCGGACAGGGGGCACAGATACGCAGTATTTT.

The genes are TRBV10-3 and TRBJ1-1; TRBD1 agrees at 12 bases. The junction had 6 bases not matched to a gene; V was cut back by 6 bases and J by 4 bases. CDR1 ENHRY and CDR2 SYGVKD come from the germline V gene. This CDR3 has 15 amino acids. The CDR3: CAIRGQGARGTEAFF. The CDR3 DNA sequence: TGTGCCATCAGGGGACAGGGGGCGCGCGGCACTGAAGCTTTCTTT.

CDR3 amino acids: CASSQYQGPLGEQYF. The CDR3, as DNA: TGTGCCAGCAGCCAATACCAGGGCCCACTCGGCGAGCAGTACTTC. This sequence joins TRBV3-1 (or the pseudogene TRBV3-2) and TRBJ2-7, with D possibly matching TRBD1 (5 bases). V lost 2 bases, J lost 6 bases, and 17 bases lay in between. Looked up from germline, CDR1 is LGHDT and CDR2 is YNNKEL (reference sequence). The CDR3 extends over 15 amino acids.

The chain employs TRBV3-1 (or the pseudogene TRBV3-2) and TRBJ2-7, with 10 positions matching TRBD2. The germline V gene encodes CDR1 LGHDT and CDR2 YNNKEL (reference sequence). CDR3 length equals 14 residues. V was clipped by 4 bases and J by 2 bases; unmatched bases: 2. The CDR3 loop reads CASSLAGGAYEQYF. In DNA form, the CDR3 reads TGTGCCAGCAGCCTAGCGGGAGGAGCCTACGAGCAGTACTTC.

This chain joins TRBV12-3 or TRBV12-4 and TRBJ1-2; 7 nucleotides match TRBD1. The CDR3 has 13 amino acids. Trimming at V came to 8 bases and at J to 8 bases, leaving 11 bases not matched to a gene. CDR3 nucleotides: TGTGCCAGCGTCTGGAACAGGGGTGGCGGCTACACCTTC. This translates into CASVWNRGGGYTF.

The J gene is TRBJ2-3, the V gene TRBV24-1; TRBD1 matches at 7 bases. J was trimmed by 0 bases and V by 2 bases; bases with no gene match: 10. CDR1 and CDR2 from the germline V gene are KGHDR and SFDVKD. This CDR3 has 18 amino acids. CDR3 sequence reads: CATSDSSGTEPSTDTQYF. In DNA form, the CDR3 reads TGTGCCACCAGTGATTCTTCGGGGACAGAGCCTAGCACAGATACGCAGTATTTT.

The V gene is TRBV3-1 (or the pseudogene TRBV3-2), the J gene TRBJ2-1; 9 nucleotides match TRBD2. The CDR3 runs 14 residues. Per the germline V gene, CDR1 is LGHDT and CDR2 is YNNKEL (reference sequence). The V gene end was trimmed by 4 bases and the J gene end by 7 bases; junction bases not matched to a gene: 5. For the CDR3, the DNA is TGTGCCAGCAGCCTTAGCGGGAGTTGGAATGAGCAGTTCTTC. It specifies CASSLSGSWNEQFF.

The chain combines TRBV7-2 with TRBJ2-1; 9 bases are shared with TRBD2. The germline gives CDR1 SGHTA, CDR2 FQGNSA. The ends lost 6 bases at V and 8 bases at J; junction bases unmatched: 17. The CDR3 is 17 amino acids. The CDR3 is CASSRGSFAGGLDEQFF. CDR3 nucleotide sequence: TGTGCCAGCAGTCGAGGGTCATTCGCGGGGGGGTTAGATGAGCAGTTCTTC.

This chain joins TRBV15 and TRBJ2-3; weak D call: TRBD2 (6 bases). Germline CDR1 LNHNV, CDR2 YYDKDF (reference sequence). Trimming removed 8 bases from V and 4 bases from J, with 13 bases in between. The CDR3 has 13 amino acids. The CDR3 nucleotides are TGTGCCACCGCCACGGGAGCAGCAGATACGCAGTATTTT. This sequence encodes CATATGAADTQYF. Full variable domain (missing parts from reference TRBV15 and TRBJ2-3): DAMVIQNPRYQVTQFGKPVTLSCSQTLNHNVMYWYQQKSSQAPKLLFHYYDKDFNNEADTPDNFQSRRPNTSFCFLDIRSPGLGDTAMYLCATATGAADTQYFGPGTRLTVL.

The rearrangement uses TRBV7-2 and TRBJ2-7, with D hard to call. The CDR3 has 13 residues. Per germline, CDR1 SGHTA and CDR2 FQGNSA. V was cut by 3 bases and J by 4 bases, with 10 bases left in between. DNA of the CDR3: TGTGCCAGCAGCTTCCAGATGATTTACGAGCAGTACTTC. This sequence encodes CASSFQMIYEQYF.

The chain has TRBV18 and TRBJ1-4; 8 bases map to TRBD1. The CDR3 is made up of 17 amino acids. CDR1 is KGHSH and CDR2 is LQKENI in the germline V gene. V shed 1 base and J 0 bases; nucleotides not matched to a gene: 4. The CDR3: CASSPQRTGPTNEKLFF. DNA of the CDR3: TGTGCCAGCTCACCACAGAGGACAGGGCCAACTAATGAAAAACTGTTTTTT.

The chain is built from TRBV7-8 and TRBJ1-2, with D perhaps matching TRBD1 (5 bases). Germline V CDR1 and CDR2: SGHVS, FQNEAQ. The CDR3 sequence is 14 residues long. The V end lost 2 bases, the J end lost 3 bases, and 10 bases lay between the germline ends. The CDR3 sequence: CASSLLTVDYGYTF. DNA for the CDR3: TGTGCCAGCAGCTTATTGACAGTGGACTATGGCTACACCTTC.